This T cell receptor (beta chain) emerged from a study of T-cell reconstitution after alpha-beta-depleted transplantation in children. Whole-study findings and limits: Newly made T cells mostly supplied T-cell counts and diversity one year after transplant.

The sample holds a few counts of this clonotype. Its antigen is not known. The TCRbeta library was prepared with unique molecular identifiers. From the PCR reads, TCRdb called clonotypes with MiXCR, one entry per CDR3 protein. The sample has 600,000 to 800,000 distinct CDR3 sequences; under 15% are singletons. The source was PBMCs, collected before TCRalphabeta/CD19-depleted stem cell transplant. The receptor's source is a girl between 2 and 10 years old with congenital amegakaryocytic thrombocytopenia, due to receive a stem cell transplant.

CDR3 DNA sequence: TGTGCCAGCAGCTCGTACGGGACAGGGTTTATCAATGAGCAGTTCTTC. As protein: CASSSYGTGFINEQFF. The genes are TRBV5-6 and TRBJ2-1; 9 nucleotides align to TRBD1. Germline V gene lookup returns CDR1 SGHDT and CDR2 YYEEEE. The CDR3 loop spans 16 amino acids. Trimming removed 3 bases from V and 6 bases from J; junction bases left unmatched: 10. The variable domain in full, with the rest retrieved from reference TRBV5-6 and TRBJ2-1, is DAGVTQSPTHLIKTRGQQVTLRCSPKSGHDTVSWYQQALGQGPQFIFQYYEEEERQRGNFPDRFSGHQFPNYSSELNVNALLLGDSALYLCASSSYGTGFINEQFFGPGTRLTVL.